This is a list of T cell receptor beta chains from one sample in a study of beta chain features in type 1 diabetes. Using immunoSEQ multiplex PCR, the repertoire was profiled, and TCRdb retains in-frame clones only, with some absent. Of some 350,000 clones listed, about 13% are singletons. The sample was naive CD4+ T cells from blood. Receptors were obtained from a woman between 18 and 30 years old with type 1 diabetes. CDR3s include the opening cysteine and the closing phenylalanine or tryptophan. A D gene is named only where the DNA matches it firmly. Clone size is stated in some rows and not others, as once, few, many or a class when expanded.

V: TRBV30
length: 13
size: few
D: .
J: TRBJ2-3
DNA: TGTGCCTGGTTGGCTCAGAGCACAGATACGCAGTATTTT
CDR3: CAWLAQSTDTQYF

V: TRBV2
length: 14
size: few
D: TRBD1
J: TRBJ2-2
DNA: TGTGCCAGCAGGCACAGGGGGCACAACGGGGAGCTGTTTTTT
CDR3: CASRHRGHNGELFF

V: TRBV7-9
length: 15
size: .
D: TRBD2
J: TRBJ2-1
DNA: TGTGCCAGCAGCTTAGCCGGGGGACTAGTCGCTGAGCAGTTCTTC
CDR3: CASSLAGGLVAEQFF

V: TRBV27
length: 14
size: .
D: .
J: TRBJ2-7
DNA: TGTGCCAGCAGACTAGCCGGAACTTCCTACGAGCAGTACTTC
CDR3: CASRLAGTSYEQYF

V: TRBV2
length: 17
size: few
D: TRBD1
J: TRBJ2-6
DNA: TGTGCCAGCAGTGGGACAGGGGGAAACTCTGGGGCCAACGTCCTGACTTTC
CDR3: CASSGTGGNSGANVLTF

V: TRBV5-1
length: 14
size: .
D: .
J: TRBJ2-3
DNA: TGCGCCAGCAGCTTTAGGACTGTCACAGATACGCAGTATTTT
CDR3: CASSFRTVTDTQYF

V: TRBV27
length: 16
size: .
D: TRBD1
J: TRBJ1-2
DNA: TGTGCCAGCAGTTTACGTGGGACAGGGGGCAGCTATGGCTACACCTTC
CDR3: CASSLRGTGGSYGYTF

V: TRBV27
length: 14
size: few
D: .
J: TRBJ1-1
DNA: TGTGCCAGCAGTTTGGAGGGACTGAACACTGAAGCTTTCTTT
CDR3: CASSLEGLNTEAFF

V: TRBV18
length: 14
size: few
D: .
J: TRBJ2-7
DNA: TGTGCCAGCTCACCACGAGACAGTTCCTACGAGCAGTACTTC
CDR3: CASSPRDSSYEQYF

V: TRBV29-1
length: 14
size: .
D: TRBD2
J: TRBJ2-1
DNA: TGCAGCGTTGAAGTGGGTGTGGGAGGGGATGAGCAGTTCTTC
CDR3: CSVEVGVGGDEQFF

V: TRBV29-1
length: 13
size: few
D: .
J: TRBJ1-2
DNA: TGCAGCGTTACATCAACAGGAATGTCAGGCTACACCTTC
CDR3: CSVTSTGMSGYTF

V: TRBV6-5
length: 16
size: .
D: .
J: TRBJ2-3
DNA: TGTGCCAGCAGTTACTCAGGACTAAGGGGCACAGATACGCAGTATTTT
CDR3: CASSYSGLRGTDTQYF

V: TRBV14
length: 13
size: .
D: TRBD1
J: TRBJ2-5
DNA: TGTGCCAGCCGGAACAGGGGCCAAGAGACCCAGTACTTC
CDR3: CASRNRGQETQYF

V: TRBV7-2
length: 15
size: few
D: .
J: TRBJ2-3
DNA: TGTGCCAGCAGCTTATGGGGCGGGAACACAGATACGCAGTATTTT
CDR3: CASSLWGGNTDTQYF

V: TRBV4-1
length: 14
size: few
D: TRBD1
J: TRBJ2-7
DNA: TGCGCCAGCAGCGACAGGGGGCAACCCTACGAGCAGTACTTC
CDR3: CASSDRGQPYEQYF

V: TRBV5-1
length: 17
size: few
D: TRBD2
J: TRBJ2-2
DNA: TGCGCCAGCAGCTCGAGGGGCCCGACTAGCGGGGACGGGGAGCTGTTTTTT
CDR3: CASSSRGPTSGDGELFF

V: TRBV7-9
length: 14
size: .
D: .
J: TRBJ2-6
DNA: TGTGCCAGTGACACCTACTCTGGGGCCAACGTCCTGACTTTC
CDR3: CASDTYSGANVLTF

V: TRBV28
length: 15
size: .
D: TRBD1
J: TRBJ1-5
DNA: TGTGCCAGCAGAGGACAGGGTAGGGGCAATCAGCCCCAGCATTTT
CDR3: CASRGQGRGNQPQHF

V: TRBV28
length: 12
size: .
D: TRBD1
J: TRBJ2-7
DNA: TGTGCCAGCAGTGTACAGGGGGACGAGCAGTACTTC
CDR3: CASSVQGDEQYF

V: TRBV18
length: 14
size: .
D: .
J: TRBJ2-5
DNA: TGTGCCAGCTCACCACCGAGACAGAAAGAGACCCAGTACTTC
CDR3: CASSPPRQKETQYF

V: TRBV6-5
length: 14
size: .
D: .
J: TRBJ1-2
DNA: TGTGCCAGCAAAGGGGTTGCCTCCTTCTGGGGCTACACCTTC
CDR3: CASKGVASFWGYTF

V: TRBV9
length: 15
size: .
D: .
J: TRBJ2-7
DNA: TGTGCCAGCAGCAGGGGGACTATAGACAACTACGAGCAGTACTTC
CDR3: CASSRGTIDNYEQYF

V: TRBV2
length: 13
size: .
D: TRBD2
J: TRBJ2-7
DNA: TGTGCCAGCAGACTAGCGGAGTCCTACGAGCAGTACTTC
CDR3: CASRLAESYEQYF

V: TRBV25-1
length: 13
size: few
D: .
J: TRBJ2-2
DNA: TGTGCCAGCCGAGGTTTCAACACCGGGGAGCTGTTTTTT
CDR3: CASRGFNTGELFF

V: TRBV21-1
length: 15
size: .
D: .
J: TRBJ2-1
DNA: TGTGCCAGCAGCGCGGGACTAGATACCTACAATGAGCAGTTCTTC
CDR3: CASSAGLDTYNEQFF

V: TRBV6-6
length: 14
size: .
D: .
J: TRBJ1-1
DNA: TGTGCCAGCAGTTACTCAGAGGGTTACACTGAAGCTTTCTTT
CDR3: CASSYSEGYTEAFF

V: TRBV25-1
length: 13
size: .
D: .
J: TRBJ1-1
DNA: TGTGCCAGCAGTGAATCGGGAGGCGTGGAAGCTTTCTTT
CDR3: CASSESGGVEAFF

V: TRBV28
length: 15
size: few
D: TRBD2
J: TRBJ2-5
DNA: TGTGCCAGCAGTCGCGGTGGAGCGGGGGCAGAGACCCAGTACTTC
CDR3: CASSRGGAGAETQYF

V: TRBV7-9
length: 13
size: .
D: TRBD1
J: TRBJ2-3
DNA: TGTGCCAGCAGTGACAGGGTAGAAGATACGCAGTATTTT
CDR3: CASSDRVEDTQYF

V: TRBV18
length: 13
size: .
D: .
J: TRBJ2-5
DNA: TGTGCCAGCTCACCAACCCCGAGAGAGACCCAGTACTTC
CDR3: CASSPTPRETQYF

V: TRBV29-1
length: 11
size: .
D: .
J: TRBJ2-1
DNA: TGCAGCGGCCAATTCGACAGGGAGCAGTTCTTC
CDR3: CSGQFDREQFF

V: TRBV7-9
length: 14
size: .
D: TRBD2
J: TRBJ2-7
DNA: TGTGCCAGCAGCTTAAGCGGGAGCTCCTACGAGCAGTACTTC
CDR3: CASSLSGSSYEQYF

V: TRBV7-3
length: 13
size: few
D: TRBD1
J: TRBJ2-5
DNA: TGTGCCAGCAGCGCGAACCCAGGACAGGGCCAGTACTTC
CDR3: CASSANPGQGQYF

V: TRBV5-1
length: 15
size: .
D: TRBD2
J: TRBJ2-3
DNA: TGCGCCAGCAGCCCGGGACTAGCGGGTGCAGATACGCAGTATTTT
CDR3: CASSPGLAGADTQYF

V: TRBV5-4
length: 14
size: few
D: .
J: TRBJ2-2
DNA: TGTGCCAGCAGCTTGGCCGGACAAACCGGGGAGCTGTTTTTT
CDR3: CASSLAGQTGELFF

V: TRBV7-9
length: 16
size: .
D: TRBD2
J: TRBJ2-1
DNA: TGTGCCAGCAGCTTAACCGGGACTAGCGGAGCCAATGAGCAGTTCTTC
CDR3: CASSLTGTSGANEQFF

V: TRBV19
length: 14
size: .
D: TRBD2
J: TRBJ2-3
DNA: TGTGCCAGTAGTTTCGGGACTAGCGGAGATACGCAGTATTTT
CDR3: CASSFGTSGDTQYF

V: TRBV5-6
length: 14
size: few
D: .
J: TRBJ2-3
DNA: TGTGCCAGCAGTAATAGCGGAACGGGGGATACGCAGTATTTT
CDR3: CASSNSGTGDTQYF

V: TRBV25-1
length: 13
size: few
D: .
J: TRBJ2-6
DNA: TGTGCCAGCAGCTTCTCTGGGGCCAACGTCCTGACTTTC
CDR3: CASSFSGANVLTF

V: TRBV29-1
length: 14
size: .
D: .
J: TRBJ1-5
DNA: TGCAGCGTTGAAGGTGGAGGGGCGGGTCAGCCCCAGCATTTT
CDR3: CSVEGGGAGQPQHF

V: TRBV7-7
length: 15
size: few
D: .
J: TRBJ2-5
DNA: TGTGCCAGCAGCTATGGGACTGATTTCCAAGAGACCCAGTACTTC
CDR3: CASSYGTDFQETQYF

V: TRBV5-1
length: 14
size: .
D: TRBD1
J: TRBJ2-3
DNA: TGCGCCAGCAGCCCGGGACAGGCCACAGATACGCAGTATTTT
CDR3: CASSPGQATDTQYF

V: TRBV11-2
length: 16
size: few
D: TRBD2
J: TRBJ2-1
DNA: TGTGCCAGCAGCTTAGAGAGGGGCGGGAGGACCATTGGGCAGTTCTTC
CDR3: CASSLERGGRTIGQFF

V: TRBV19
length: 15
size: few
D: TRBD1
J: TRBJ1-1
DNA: TGTGCCAGTAGTCTAGCCGGGACAGCGAACACTGAAGCTTTCTTT
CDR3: CASSLAGTANTEAFF

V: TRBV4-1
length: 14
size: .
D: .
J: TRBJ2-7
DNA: TGCGCCAGCAGCCAATCGACTGGATTATACGAGCAGTACTTC
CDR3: CASSQSTGLYEQYF

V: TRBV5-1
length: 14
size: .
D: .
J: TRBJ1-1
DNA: TGCGCCAGCAGCTTGGACAGGAGGAACACTGAAGCTTTCTTT
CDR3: CASSLDRRNTEAFF

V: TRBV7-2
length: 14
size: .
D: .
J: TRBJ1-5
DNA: TGTGCCAGCAGCTTAGCCGCAGGGCCTCAGCCCCAGCATTTT
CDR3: CASSLAAGPQPQHF

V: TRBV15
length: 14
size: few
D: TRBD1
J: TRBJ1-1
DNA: TGTGCCACCAGCAGAGGACAGGGGAACACTGAAGCTTTCTTT
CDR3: CATSRGQGNTEAFF

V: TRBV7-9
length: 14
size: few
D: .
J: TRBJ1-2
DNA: TGTGCCAGCAGCTTAGCGGGGGCCGACTATGGCTACACCTTC
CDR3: CASSLAGADYGYTF